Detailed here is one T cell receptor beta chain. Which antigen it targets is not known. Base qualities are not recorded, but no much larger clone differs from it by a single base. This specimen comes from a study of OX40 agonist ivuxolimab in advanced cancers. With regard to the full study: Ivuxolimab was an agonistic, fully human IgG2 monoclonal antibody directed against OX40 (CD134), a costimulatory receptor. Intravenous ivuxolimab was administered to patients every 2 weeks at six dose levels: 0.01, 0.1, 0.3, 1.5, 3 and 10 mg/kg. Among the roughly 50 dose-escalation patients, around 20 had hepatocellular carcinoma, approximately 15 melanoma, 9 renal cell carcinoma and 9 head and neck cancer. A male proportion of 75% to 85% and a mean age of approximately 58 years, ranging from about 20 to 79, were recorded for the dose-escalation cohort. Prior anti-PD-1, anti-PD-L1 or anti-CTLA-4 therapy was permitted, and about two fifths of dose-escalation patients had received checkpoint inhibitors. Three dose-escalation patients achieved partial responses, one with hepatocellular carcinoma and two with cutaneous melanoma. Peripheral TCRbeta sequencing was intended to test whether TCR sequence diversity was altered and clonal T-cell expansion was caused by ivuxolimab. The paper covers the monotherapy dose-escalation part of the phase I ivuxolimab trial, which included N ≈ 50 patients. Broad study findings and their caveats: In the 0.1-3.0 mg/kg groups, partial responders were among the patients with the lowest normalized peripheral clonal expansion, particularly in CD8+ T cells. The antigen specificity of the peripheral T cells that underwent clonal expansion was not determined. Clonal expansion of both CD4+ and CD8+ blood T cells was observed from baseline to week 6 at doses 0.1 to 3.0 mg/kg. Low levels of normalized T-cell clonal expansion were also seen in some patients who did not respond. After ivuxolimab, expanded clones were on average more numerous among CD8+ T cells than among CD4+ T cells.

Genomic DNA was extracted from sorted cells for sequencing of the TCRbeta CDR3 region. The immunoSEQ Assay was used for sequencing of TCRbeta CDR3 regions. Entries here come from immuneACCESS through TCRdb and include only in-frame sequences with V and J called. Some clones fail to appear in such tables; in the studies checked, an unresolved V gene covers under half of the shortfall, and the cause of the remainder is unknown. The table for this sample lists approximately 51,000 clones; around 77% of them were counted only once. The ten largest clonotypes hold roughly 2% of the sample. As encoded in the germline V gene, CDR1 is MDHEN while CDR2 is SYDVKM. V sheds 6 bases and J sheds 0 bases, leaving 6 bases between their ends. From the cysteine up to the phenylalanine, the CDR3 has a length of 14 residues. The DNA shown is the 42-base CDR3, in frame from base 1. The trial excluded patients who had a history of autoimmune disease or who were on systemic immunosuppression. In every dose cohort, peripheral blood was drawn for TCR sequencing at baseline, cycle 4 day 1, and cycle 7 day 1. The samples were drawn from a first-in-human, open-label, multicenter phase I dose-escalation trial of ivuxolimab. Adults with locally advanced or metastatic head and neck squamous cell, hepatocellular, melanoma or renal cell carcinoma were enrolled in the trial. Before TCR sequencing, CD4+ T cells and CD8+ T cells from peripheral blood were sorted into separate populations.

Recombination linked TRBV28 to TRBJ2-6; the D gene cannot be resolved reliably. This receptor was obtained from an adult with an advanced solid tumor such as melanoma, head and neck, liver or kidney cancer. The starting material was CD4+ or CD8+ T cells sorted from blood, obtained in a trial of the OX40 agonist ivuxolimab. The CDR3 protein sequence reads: CASSRFSGANVLTF. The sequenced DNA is TGTGCCAGCAGCAGATTCTCTGGGGCCAACGTCCTGACTTTC.